This entry is about one T cell receptor beta chain. This sample stems from a study of blood T cell repertoires in COVID-19. Original handling: Amplifying reference gene primers gave estimates of nucleated cell counts. Repertoires were generated with immunoSEQ multiplex PCR, while TCRdb's copy carries only in-frame clones and drops some. The V and J calls and the clone size are those of that table, but D and trimming were determined from the DNA. The sample records 97,000 or so clones, around 90% being singletons. This CDR3 region has 16 residues. The J segment lost 4 bases and the V segment lost 0 bases, leaving 5 bases of the junction unmatched. CDR1 and CDR2 (germline): LNHDA, SQIVND (reference sequence).

The chain employs TRBV19 and TRBJ1-2; 10 bases align to TRBD1. The receptor comes from a young man with acute or convalescent COVID-19. Sequencing was carried out using peripheral blood. The CDR3 nucleotides are TGTGCCAGTAGTATAGAGACAGGGGGCGTAGTCTATGGCTACACCTTC. It specifies CASSIETGGVVYGYTF.